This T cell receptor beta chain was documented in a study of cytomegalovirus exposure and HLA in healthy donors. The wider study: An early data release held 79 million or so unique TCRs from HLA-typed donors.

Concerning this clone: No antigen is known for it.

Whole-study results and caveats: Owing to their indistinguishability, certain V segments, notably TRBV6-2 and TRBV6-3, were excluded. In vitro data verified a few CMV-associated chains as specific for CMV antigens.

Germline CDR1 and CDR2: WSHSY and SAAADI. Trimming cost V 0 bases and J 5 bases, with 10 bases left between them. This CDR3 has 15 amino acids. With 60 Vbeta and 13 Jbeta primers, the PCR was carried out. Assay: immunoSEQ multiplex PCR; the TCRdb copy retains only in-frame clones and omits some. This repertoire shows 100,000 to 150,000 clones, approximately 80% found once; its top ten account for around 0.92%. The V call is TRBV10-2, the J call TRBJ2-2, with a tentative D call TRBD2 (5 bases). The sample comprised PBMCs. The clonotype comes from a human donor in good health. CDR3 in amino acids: CASSESSEVTGELFF. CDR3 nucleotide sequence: TGCGCCAGCAGTGAGTCGTCGGAGGTTACCGGGGAGCTGTTTTTT.